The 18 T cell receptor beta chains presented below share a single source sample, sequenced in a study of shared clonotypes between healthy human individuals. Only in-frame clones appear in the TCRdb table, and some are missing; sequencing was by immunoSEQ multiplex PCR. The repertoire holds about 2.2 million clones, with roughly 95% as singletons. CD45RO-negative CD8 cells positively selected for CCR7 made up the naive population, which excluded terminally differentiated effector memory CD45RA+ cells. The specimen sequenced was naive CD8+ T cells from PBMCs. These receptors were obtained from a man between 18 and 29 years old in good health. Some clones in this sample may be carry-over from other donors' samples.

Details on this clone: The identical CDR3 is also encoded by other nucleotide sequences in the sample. The CDR3 sequence: CASSLGLAVTYEQYF. The CDR3 DNA is TGTGCCAGCAGCTTAGGACTAGCGGTTACTTACGAGCAGTACTTC. This sequence joins TRBV11-2 and TRBJ2-7, with 9 bases matching TRBD2. The CDR3 consists of 15 residues. Per the germline V gene, CDR1 is SGHAT and CDR2 is FQNNGV. The V and J ends lost 1 base and 4 bases, in that order; junction bases with no gene match: 5. The full variable domain, in which reference TRBV11-2 and TRBJ2-7 provide the parts outside the CDR3, is EAGVAQSPRYKIIEKRQSVAFWCNPISGHATLYWYQQILGQGPKLLIQFQNNGVVDDSQLPKDRFSAERLKGVDSTLKIQPAKLEDSAVYLCASSLGLAVTYEQYFGPGTRLTVT.

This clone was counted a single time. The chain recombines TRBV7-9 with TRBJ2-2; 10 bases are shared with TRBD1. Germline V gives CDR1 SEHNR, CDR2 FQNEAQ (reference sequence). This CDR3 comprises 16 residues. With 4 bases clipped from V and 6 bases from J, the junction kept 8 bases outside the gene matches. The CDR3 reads CASSSNWDRGPGELFF. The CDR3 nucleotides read TGTGCCAGCAGCTCTAATTGGGACAGGGGTCCCGGGGAGCTGTTTTTT.

The DNA of the CDR3 is TGTGCCAGCAGTAGGCGGGTAGTGGGAGTAGAGCAGTTCTTC. Its translation: CASSRRVVGVEQFF. This rearrangement joins TRBV7-9 to TRBJ2-1, with a possible D match to TRBD2 (5 bases). The CDR3 spans 14 residues. Per the germline V gene, CDR1 is SEHNR and CDR2 is FQNEAQ (reference sequence). Trimming took 6 bases from V and 10 from J, leaving 19 bases between them.

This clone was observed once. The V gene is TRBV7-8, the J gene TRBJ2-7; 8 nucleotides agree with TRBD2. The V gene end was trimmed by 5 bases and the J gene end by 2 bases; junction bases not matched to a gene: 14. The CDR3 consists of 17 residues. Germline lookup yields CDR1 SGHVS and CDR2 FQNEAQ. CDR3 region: CASSPLGAGGLTYEQYF. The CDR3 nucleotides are TGTGCCAGCAGCCCCCTCGGCGCGGGGGGCCTTACCTACGAGCAGTACTTC.

CDR3: CASSQVQWGGEKLFF. CDR3 bases: TGCGCCAGCAGCCAGGTTCAGTGGGGGGGAGAAAAACTGTTTTTT. This sequence joins TRBV4-1 and TRBJ1-4; D is perhaps TRBD1 (5 bases). The length of the CDR3 is 15 residues. The germline CDR1 and CDR2 sequences are MGHRA and YSYEKL. V was pared by 3 bases and J by 8 bases, with 16 bases between.

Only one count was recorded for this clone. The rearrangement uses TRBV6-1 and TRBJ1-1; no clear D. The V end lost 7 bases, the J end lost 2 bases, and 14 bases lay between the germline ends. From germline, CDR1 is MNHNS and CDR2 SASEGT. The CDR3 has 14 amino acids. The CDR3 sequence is CASINRHENTEAFF. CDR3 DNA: TGTGCCAGCATCAATAGGCACGAAAACACTGAAGCTTTCTTT.

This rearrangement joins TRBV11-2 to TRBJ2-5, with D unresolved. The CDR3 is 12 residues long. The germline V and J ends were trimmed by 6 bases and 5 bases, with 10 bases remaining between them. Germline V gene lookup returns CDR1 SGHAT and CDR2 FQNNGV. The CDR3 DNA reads TGTGCCAGCAGTTCTCATCCGGAGACCCAGTACTTC. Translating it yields CASSSHPETQYF.

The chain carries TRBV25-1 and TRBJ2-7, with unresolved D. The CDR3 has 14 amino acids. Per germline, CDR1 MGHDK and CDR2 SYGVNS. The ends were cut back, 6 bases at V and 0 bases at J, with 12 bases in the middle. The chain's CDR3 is CASSGGRSSYEQYF. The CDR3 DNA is TGTGCCAGCAGCGGTGGCCGTAGCTCCTACGAGCAGTACTTC.

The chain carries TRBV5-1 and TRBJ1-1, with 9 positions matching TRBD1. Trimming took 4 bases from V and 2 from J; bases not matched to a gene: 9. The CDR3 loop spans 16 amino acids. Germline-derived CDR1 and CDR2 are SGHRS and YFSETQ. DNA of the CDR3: TGCGCCAGCAGCCTTGGATTGGACAGGGGTAACACTGAAGCTTTCTTT. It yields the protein CASSLGLDRGNTEAFF.

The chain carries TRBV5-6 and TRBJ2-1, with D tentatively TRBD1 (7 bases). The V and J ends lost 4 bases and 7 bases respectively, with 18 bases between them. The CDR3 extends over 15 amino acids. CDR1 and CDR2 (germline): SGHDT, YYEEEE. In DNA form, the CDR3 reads TGTGCCAGCAGCCAGGAGGGGGCCCGTTGGAATGAGCAGTTCTTC. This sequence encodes CASSQEGARWNEQFF.

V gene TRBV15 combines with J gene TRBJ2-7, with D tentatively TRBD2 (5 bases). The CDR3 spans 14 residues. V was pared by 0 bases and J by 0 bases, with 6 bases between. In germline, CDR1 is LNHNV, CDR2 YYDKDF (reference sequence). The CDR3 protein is CATSREADSYEQYF. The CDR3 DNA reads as TGTGCCACCAGCAGAGAAGCGGACTCCTACGAGCAGTACTTC.

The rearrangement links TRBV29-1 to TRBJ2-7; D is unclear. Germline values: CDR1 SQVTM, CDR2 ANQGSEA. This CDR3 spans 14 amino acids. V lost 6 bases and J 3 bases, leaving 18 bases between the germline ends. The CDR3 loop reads CSVYGPGRIYEQYF. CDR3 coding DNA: TGCAGCGTGTATGGCCCAGGACGTATCTACGAGCAGTACTTC.

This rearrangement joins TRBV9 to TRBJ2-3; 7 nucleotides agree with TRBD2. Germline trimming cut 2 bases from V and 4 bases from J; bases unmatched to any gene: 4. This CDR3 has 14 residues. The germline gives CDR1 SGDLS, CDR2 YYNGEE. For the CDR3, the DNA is TGTGCCAGCAGCGTGGGAGGGCCCTCAGATACGCAGTATTTT. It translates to CASSVGGPSDTQYF.

CDR3 nucleotides: TGTGCCAGCAGCTTAGGGGTAGCGGGAGATTTGACAGATACGCAGTATTTT. Protein sequence: CASSLGVAGDLTDTQYF. V and J are TRBV7-6 and TRBJ2-3; 9 bases match TRBD2. V shed 1 base, J shed 3 bases, and the junction held 8 bases outside the gene matches. Germline CDR1 and CDR2: SGHVS and FNYEAQ. This CDR3 spans 17 amino acids. Drawing the rest from reference TRBV7-6 and TRBJ2-3, the complete variable domain is GAGVSQSPRYKVTKRGQDVALRCDPISGHVSLYWYRQALGQGPEFLTYFNYEAQQDKSGLPNDRFSAERPEGSISTLTIQRTEQRDSAMYRCASSLGVAGDLTDTQYFGPGTRLTVL.

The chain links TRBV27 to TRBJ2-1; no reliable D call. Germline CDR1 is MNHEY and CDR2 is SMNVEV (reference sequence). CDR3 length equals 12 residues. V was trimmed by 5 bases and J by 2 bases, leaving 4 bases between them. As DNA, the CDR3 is TGTGCCAGCAGTACAACCTACAATGAGCAGTTCTTC. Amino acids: CASSTTYNEQFF.

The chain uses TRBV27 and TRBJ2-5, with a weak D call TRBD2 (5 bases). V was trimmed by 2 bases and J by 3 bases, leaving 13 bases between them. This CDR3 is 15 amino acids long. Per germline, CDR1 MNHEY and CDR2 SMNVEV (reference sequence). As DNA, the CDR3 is TGTGCCAGCAGTTTAAGGGCGGGCGGTAAAGAGACCCAGTACTTC. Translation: CASSLRAGGKETQYF.

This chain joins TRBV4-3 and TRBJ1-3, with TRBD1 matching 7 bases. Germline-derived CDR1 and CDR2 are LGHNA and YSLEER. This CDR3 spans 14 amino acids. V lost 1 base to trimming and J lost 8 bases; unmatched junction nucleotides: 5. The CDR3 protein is CASSQGTGDDTIYF. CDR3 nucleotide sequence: TGCGCCAGCAGCCAAGGAACAGGGGATGACACCATATATTTT.

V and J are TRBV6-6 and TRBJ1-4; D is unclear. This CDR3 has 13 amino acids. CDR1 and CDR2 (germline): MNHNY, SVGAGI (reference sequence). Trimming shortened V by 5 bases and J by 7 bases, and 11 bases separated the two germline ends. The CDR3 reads CASSTEWVEKLFF. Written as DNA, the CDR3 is TGTGCCAGCAGTACTGAGTGGGTTGAAAAACTGTTTTTT.